This note documents a single T cell receptor beta chain sequence. Clones were read by immunoSEQ multiplex PCR, and TCRdb kept only the in-frame ones, dropping some. The sample lists approximately 200,000 clones, about 90% seen once, with 11% in the top ten. The sample is drawn from a study of blood T cell repertoires in COVID-19. The overall study: Researchers got acute and convalescent COVID-19 samples from the United States, Italy and Spain.

Recovered Cohort 3 donors showed two negative PCRs, clearance, or symptom resolution. This CDR3 spans 24 amino acids. Looked up from germline, CDR1 is LGHNT and CDR2 is FRNRAP. Trimming stripped 0 bases from V and 3 bases from J, with 36 bases between. The TCR originated in a man aged 30-40 years who had recovered from COVID-19. The specimen sequenced was PBMCs or T cells enriched from blood (not recorded which). The chain links TRBV12-5 to TRBJ2-1; D could derive from TRBD1 or TRBD2 (9 bases each). CDR3 amino acids: CASGLVPKDRGSDIAGAYYNEQFF. CDR3 nucleotides: TGTGCTAGTGGTTTGGTACCTAAGGACAGGGGAAGCGATATAGCGGGGGCCTACTACAATGAGCAGTTCTTC.